This T cell receptor (beta chain) was sequenced during a study of T cell responses to AZD1222 COVID-19 vaccine. About the study: Timing groups of about 4 and about 12 weeks for second doses were pooled. The study's findings and limits: There were mostly white British donors and more females than males, and clonal diversity was possibly underestimated.

The CDR3 loop spans 13 amino acids. The V segment lost 5 bases and the J segment 7 bases; nucleotides outside the gene matches: 0. Worth noting for this clone: The antigen is not known.

Clones were read by immunoSEQ multiplex PCR, and TCRdb kept only the in-frame ones, dropping some. The sample gives about 100,000 clones, roughly 87% of which show up once; 3.5% to 4.5% is in the top ten. V and J are TRBV12-3 or TRBV12-4 and TRBJ1-6, with 9 bases matching TRBD1. Sequencing used peripheral blood, obtained on day 0 of AZD1222 vaccination. This sequence was found in an adult in good health. CDR3 in DNA: TGTGCCAGCAGTGGGACAGGGAATTCACCCCTCCACTTT. Translated, it gives CASSGTGNSPLHF.